This TCR beta chain was sequenced in a study of shared clonotypes between healthy human individuals. Study-level results: Donor scarcity curtailed the genetic and exposure-history diversity represented herein. It was observed that about 5% of naive CD4 clonotypes were shared across several donors. The study found lower generation probabilities in non-shared clonotypes than in those shared by all four donors.

This CDR3 comprises 15 residues. The germline gives CDR1 MDHEN, CDR2 SYDVKM. Trimming removed 6 bases from V and 1 base from J, with 10 bases in between. The repertoire was sequenced with immunoSEQ multiplex PCR; TCRdb's copy has only in-frame clones and lacks some. Of some 2.3 million clones detected, about 92% appear once; the ten largest clones hold 0.35% to 0.5%. Healthy adults negative for HIV, lacking recent acute infections or vaccinations, served as donors. The sample holds one count of this clone. What it recognizes is unknown. The sample holds other DNA sequences that translate to the same CDR3.

The sequencing sample was made of naive CD4+ T cells from PBMCs. This sample's subset: CD45RA+ positively selected. The rearrangement joins TRBV28 to TRBJ2-6; maybe TRBD1 (5 bases). This TCR derives from a man between 18 and 35 years old in good health. Some clones in this sample may be carry-over from other donors' samples. In nucleotides, the CDR3 is TGTGCCAGCAGCTCACCAGGGTCTGGGGCCAACGTCCTGACTTTC. Translation gives CASSSPGSGANVLTF.